A single sample gave rise to the 32 T cell receptor beta chains below, sequenced in a study of T cells in Graves' hyperthyroidism and ophthalmopathy. RNA transcripts gave rise to amplified TCR beta CDR3 regions. An initial round of RT-PCR targeting the TCR CDR3 relied on the HTBI primer set. In TCRdb, the multiplex PCR reads were re-called with MiXCR into one record per CDR3 protein. The data show nearly 600,000 distinct CDR3 sequences, over 12% seen once. Source material: blood. The receptors stem from a woman between 18 and 29 years old with Graves' ophthalmopathy.

Many counts were recorded for this clonotype. The genes are TRBV28 and TRBJ2-3; D ambiguous. This CDR3 spans 16 amino acids. Germline CDR1 and CDR2: MDHEN and SYDVKM. Trimming removed 4 bases at V and 0 bases at J, with 14 bases between. CDR3 sequence: CASSSRLTPSTDTQYF. Here the CDR3 DNA reads TGTGCCAGCAGTTCCAGACTCACCCCTAGCACAGATACGCAGTATTTT.

This clonotype was found many times. CDR3 amino acids: CASSAQGGTEAFF. The DNA for the CDR3 is TGTGCCAGCAGCGCTCAGGGGGGCACTGAAGCTTTCTTT. This chain joins TRBV7-2 and TRBJ1-1, with 7 bases identical to TRBD1. The CDR3 is 13 residues long. CDR1 and CDR2 (germline): SGHTA, FQGNSA. The ends lost 5 bases at V and 4 bases at J; junction bases unmatched: 4.

This clonotype was detected many times. The chain uses TRBV6-1 and TRBJ2-2, with D perhaps matching TRBD2 (6 bases). CDR1 and CDR2 (germline): MNHNS, SASEGT. This CDR3 spans 17 amino acids. V was trimmed by 5 bases and J by 4 bases, leaving 20 bases between them. CDR3 protein: CASSNPPGTLVTGELFF. For the CDR3, the DNA is TGTGCCAGCAGTAACCCCCCCGGGACTCTGGTCACCGGGGAGCTGTTTTTT.

This clonotype has a count of ten or more. V is TRBV28 and J is TRBJ1-6; D is uncertain. CDR1 is MDHEN and CDR2 is SYDVKM in the germline V gene. CDR3 size: 14 residues. V was clipped by 2 bases and J by 7 bases, with 9 bases between them. In nucleotides, the CDR3 is TGTGCCAGCAGTTTAATACGGGAGAATTCACCCCTCCACTTT. Translated, it gives CASSLIRENSPLHF.

This clonotype has just a few counts. The CDR3 here is CASSLLPRSGANVLTF. The CDR3 DNA reads TGTGCCAGCAGCTTGTTACCCCGCTCTGGGGCCAACGTCCTGACTTTC. The chain links TRBV5-6 to TRBJ2-6; no clear D. The CDR3 length is 16 residues. V gave up 1 base and J gave up 0 bases, with 8 bases separating them. Germline V CDR1 and CDR2: SGHDT, YYEEEE.

The rearrangement joins TRBV11-1 to TRBJ2-3; 9 bases line up with TRBD2. J lost 2 bases, V lost 6 bases, and 9 bases had no gene match. Germline V gene sequence: CDR1 SGHAT, CDR2 FQDESV (reference sequence). The CDR3 has 16 amino acids. The chain's CDR3 is CASSHGGGRATDTQYF. The CDR3 nucleotides are TGTGCCAGCAGTCATGGTGGCGGGAGGGCCACAGATACGCAGTATTTT.

The J gene is TRBJ2-5, the V gene TRBV5-1, with 7 bases fitting TRBD1. Germline CDR1 and CDR2: SGHRS and YFSETQ. The CDR3 length is 15 residues. Unmatched junction bases numbered 7, after V lost 0 bases and J lost 5 bases. The CDR3 spells CASSLVVGGGETQYF. CDR3 DNA: TGCGCCAGCAGCTTGGTGGTAGGGGGCGGTGAGACCCAGTACTTC.

This clonotype occurred many times. V gene TRBV28 combines with J gene TRBJ1-1; no clear D gene. The V and J ends lost 3 bases and 3 bases respectively, with 11 bases between them. CDR1 MDHEN and CDR2 SYDVKM come from the germline V gene. This CDR3 is 14 amino acids long. The CDR3 loop is CASSLLVGDTEAFF. CDR3 nucleotides: TGTGCCAGCAGTTTGTTAGTGGGTGACACTGAAGCTTTCTTT.

This clonotype was counted between two and nine times. The gene calls are TRBV6-2 or TRBV6-3 and TRBJ1-5; tentative D call: TRBD1 (6 bases). CDR3 length equals 15 residues. Trimming removed 2 bases from V and 2 bases from J, with 10 bases in between. Per germline, CDR1 MNHEY and CDR2 SVGEGT. The CDR3 DNA sequence: TGTGCCAGCAGTTACGGGGGCGGGGGCAATCAGCCCCAGCATTTT. Its translation is CASSYGGGGNQPQHF.

This clonotype appeared many times. The V and J genes are TRBV12-3 or TRBV12-4 and TRBJ2-7; D not certain. V was trimmed by 5 bases and J by 5 bases, leaving 13 bases between them. The CDR3 runs to 13 residues. Written as DNA, the CDR3 is TGTGCCAGCAGTCCCCGTGGTTGGGACGAGCAGTACTTC. Its translation is CASSPRGWDEQYF.

This clonotype was counted many times. The J gene is TRBJ2-3, the V gene TRBV7-2; maybe TRBD2 (6 bases). This CDR3 comprises 18 residues. The V gene lost 4 bases and the J gene lost 2 bases, with 22 bases spanning the gap. From germline, CDR1 is SGHTA and CDR2 FQGNSA. This chain's CDR3 is CASSSFAGPPGYTDTQYF. The CDR3 DNA is TGTGCCAGCAGCTCCTTTGCGGGACCCCCAGGATACACAGATACGCAGTATTTT.

The chain employs TRBV11-2 and TRBJ1-1; 8 nucleotides match TRBD1. The V segment lost 1 base and the J segment 3 bases; nucleotides outside the gene matches: 10. The germline CDR1 and CDR2 sequences are SGHAT and FQNNGV. The CDR3 has 17 amino acids. The CDR3, as DNA: TGTGCCAGCAGCTTAGCGGAAGCACACAGGGGGTACACTGAAGCTTTCTTT. Translated, it gives CASSLAEAHRGYTEAFF.

This clonotype has a count of ten or more. The CDR3 sequence: CASSLRLQGPTNTGELFF. The CDR3 DNA reads as TGTGCCAGCAGTTTACGGTTACAGGGGCCGACGAACACCGGGGAGCTGTTTTTT. The rearrangement uses TRBV28 and TRBJ2-2; 7 bases agree with TRBD1. Losses at the gene ends were 2 bases for V and 0 bases for J; bases not matched to a gene: 9. The CDR3 extends over 18 amino acids. Germline-derived CDR1 and CDR2 are MDHEN and SYDVKM.

This clonotype was seen more than once but under ten times. The rearrangement joins TRBV28 to TRBJ1-2, with 8 bases identical to TRBD1. This CDR3 spans 15 amino acids. Losses at the gene ends were 7 bases for V and 7 bases for J; bases not matched to a gene: 14. Germline-derived CDR1 and CDR2 are MDHEN and SYDVKM. The CDR3 reads CASITTGGARGGYTF. CDR3 in DNA: TGTGCCAGCATCACTACAGGGGGAGCGCGTGGTGGCTACACCTTC.

This sequence joins TRBV28 and TRBJ1-1; 7 bases agree with TRBD1. Germline-derived CDR1 and CDR2 are MDHEN and SYDVKM. J was trimmed by 6 bases and V by 4 bases; bases with no gene match: 11. The CDR3 runs 15 residues. The DNA for the CDR3 is TGTGCCAGCAGTTCACCAACAGGGGTGGGGGCTGAAGCTTTCTTT. It translates to CASSSPTGVGAEAFF.

The chain employs TRBV5-1 and TRBJ1-2, with 9 bases identical to TRBD1. The J segment lost 4 bases and the V segment lost 4 bases, leaving 5 bases of the junction unmatched. The CDR3 loop spans 14 amino acids. Germline values: CDR1 SGHRS, CDR2 YFSETQ. CDR3 residues: CASSIQTGGYGYTF. CDR3 bases: TGCGCCAGCAGCATTCAGACAGGGGGCTATGGCTACACCTTC.

In this sample, this clonotype turned up many times. The V and J genes are TRBV7-2 and TRBJ2-2, with D perhaps matching TRBD2 (7 bases). Trimming left V 6 bases short and J 4 bases short, with 15 bases between. The germline CDR1 and CDR2 sequences are SGHTA and FQGNSA. The CDR3 consists of 15 residues. CDR3 sequence reads: CASSTGGLGTGELFF. DNA of the CDR3: TGTGCCAGCAGTACCGGGGGGCTGGGCACCGGGGAGCTGTTTTTT.

This clonotype was observed many times. The chain links TRBV2 to TRBJ1-1; D gene uncertain. The CDR3 is 14 residues long. Germline-derived CDR1 and CDR2 are SNHLY and FYNNEI. The germline V and J ends were trimmed by 2 bases and 0 bases, with 7 bases remaining between them. The CDR3 protein is CASSEWSLNTEAFF. Here the CDR3 DNA reads TGTGCCAGCAGTGAATGGAGCCTGAACACTGAAGCTTTCTTT.

This clonotype occurred many times. The rearrangement uses TRBV20-1 and TRBJ1-1, with no clear D. V lost 3 bases, J lost 4 bases, and 18 bases lay in between. CDR1 and CDR2 from the germline V gene are DFQATT and SNEGSKA (reference sequence). The CDR3 spans 15 residues. The CDR3 region is CSASPRPAGSTEAFF. In DNA, the CDR3 is TGCAGTGCTAGCCCCAGGCCGGCAGGAAGCACTGAAGCTTTCTTT.

This clonotype was observed many times. The CDR3 DNA follows: TGTGCCAGCTTTCCGGGACTAGCGGACAATGAGCAGTTCTTC. Its translation is CASFPGLADNEQFF. V gene TRBV2 combines with J gene TRBJ2-1; TRBD2 aligns across 11 bases. Germline V lookup: CDR1 SNHLY, CDR2 FYNNEI. The V and J ends lost 8 bases and 5 bases, in that order; junction bases with no gene match: 5. The CDR3 is made up of 14 amino acids.

This clonotype was counted only a few times. This chain uses TRBV24-1 with TRBJ2-7, with D possibly TRBD1 on 7 matching bases. The CDR3 totals 15 residues. The germline CDR1 and CDR2 sequences are KGHDR and SFDVKD. Deletions cut 9 bases from V and 0 bases from J, with 17 bases between. The CDR3 coding sequence is TGTGCCACCTCGGAGGGGCAGGGGGGCTCCTACGAGCAGTACTTC. Translating gives CATSEGQGGSYEQYF.

The CDR3 DNA reads TGTGCCAGCAGCCCCCCAACTAGCGGGAGGGGGAATGAGCAGTTCTTC. Translating it yields CASSPPTSGRGNEQFF. The rearrangement links TRBV6-1 to TRBJ2-1; the match to TRBD2 covers 13 bases. Trimming at V came to 6 bases and at J to 7 bases, leaving 9 bases not matched to a gene. This CDR3 spans 16 amino acids. In germline, CDR1 is MNHNS, CDR2 SASEGT.

This clonotype has just a few counts. The chain couples TRBV20-1 to TRBJ2-2; D unresolved. The CDR3 consists of 12 residues. V shed 3 bases and J shed 4 bases, with 6 bases lying between them. Germline values: CDR1 DFQATT, CDR2 SNEGSKA (reference sequence). CDR3 sequence: CSARGFTGELFF. Here the CDR3 DNA reads TGCAGTGCTAGGGGCTTCACCGGGGAGCTGTTTTTT.

This clonotype was seen only a few times. The rearrangement joins TRBV27 to TRBJ1-1; no reliable D call. V dropped 8 bases and J dropped 5 bases, with 21 bases sitting between them. Germline V gene lookup returns CDR1 MNHEY and CDR2 SMNVEV (reference sequence). The CDR3 is 15 amino acids. The CDR3 region is CASRPGVGERTEAFF. The CDR3 DNA sequence: TGTGCCAGCCGACCGGGAGTTGGGGAGCGAACTGAAGCTTTCTTT.

V is TRBV11-2 and J is TRBJ2-1; 9 positions agree with TRBD2. The length of the CDR3 is 18 residues. The junction had 13 bases not matched to a gene; V was cut back by 5 bases and J by 2 bases. Germline values: CDR1 SGHAT, CDR2 FQNNGV. The CDR3 sequence: CASSSFKAAGGPYNEQFF. For the CDR3, the DNA is TGTGCCAGCAGCAGCTTCAAGGCGGCGGGAGGGCCCTACAATGAGCAGTTCTTC.

This clonotype was picked up many times. V is TRBV20-1 and J is TRBJ1-1; no firm D call. The CDR3 runs 15 residues. The germline gives CDR1 DFQATT, CDR2 SNEGSKA (reference sequence). CDR3 in amino acids: CRAQRSGLRATEAFF. The CDR3 coding sequence is TGCAGGGCACAAAGGAGTGGTCTCCGTGCCACTGAAGCTTTCTTT.

This clonotype occurred many times. The V and J genes are TRBV11-2 and TRBJ2-2, with D maybe TRBD1 (6 bases). The V gene lost 7 bases and the J gene lost 4 bases, with 16 bases spanning the gap. CDR3 size: 15 residues. Germline CDR1 and CDR2: SGHAT and FQNNGV. The CDR3 nucleotides are TGTGCCAGCACACGCGGACAGACCTCCACCGGGGAGCTGTTTTTT. This codes for CASTRGQTSTGELFF.

The table lists this clonotype with many counts. The rearrangement joins TRBV7-2 to TRBJ2-7; D uncertain. The germline CDR1 and CDR2 sequences are SGHTA and FQGNSA. The V end lost 5 bases, the J end lost 1 base, and 12 bases lay between the germline ends. The CDR3 has 14 residues. The CDR3 region is CASSLDPRSYEQYF. The CDR3 DNA follows: TGTGCCAGCAGCCTGGACCCGCGGTCCTACGAGCAGTACTTC.

This clonotype came up many times. This sequence joins TRBV6-1 and TRBJ1-2, with a weak D call TRBD1 (6 bases). CDR3 size: 13 residues. Trimming shortened V by 5 bases and J by 6 bases, and 13 bases separated the two germline ends. Germline V CDR1 and CDR2: MNHNS, SASEGT. Here the CDR3 DNA reads TGTGCCAGCAGTACGACGGGGGCGGATGGCTACACCTTC. Translated, it gives CASSTTGADGYTF.

The J gene is TRBJ2-5, the V gene TRBV9; 9 nucleotides align to TRBD1. The junction had 8 bases not matched to a gene; V was cut back by 4 bases and J by 4 bases. The CDR3 extends over 15 amino acids. Germline assignment: CDR1 SGDLS and CDR2 YYNGEE. CDR3 in DNA: TGTGCCAGCAGCTGGGACAGGGCCAGGGGAGAGACCCAGTACTTC. Residues: CASSWDRARGETQYF. Filled out from reference TRBV9 and TRBJ2-5, the complete variable domain reads DSGVTQTPKHLITATGQRVTLRCSPRSGDLSVYWYQQSLDQGLQFLIQYYNGEERAKGNILERFSAQQFPDLHSELNLSSLELGDSALYFCASSWDRARGETQYFGPGTRLLVL.

This clonotype was observed at least ten times. This chain joins TRBV20-1 and TRBJ2-1, with no clear D. CDR3 length: 17 amino acids. Trimming pared 0 bases from V and 0 bases from J, leaving 15 bases between. Germline CDR1 reads DFQATT; CDR2 reads SNEGSKA (reference sequence). Here the CDR3 reads CSARDRSLKSSYNEQFF. The CDR3 nucleotides are TGCAGTGCTAGAGATCGCAGTTTAAAGTCCTCCTACAATGAGCAGTTCTTC.

The chain joins TRBV19 to TRBJ2-1; 12 positions agree with TRBD1. The ends lost 5 bases at V and 9 bases at J; junction bases unmatched: 5. The germline V gene encodes CDR1 LNHDA and CDR2 SQIVND (reference sequence). The CDR3 is 14 residues long. The CDR3 is CASSEGQGAFEQFF. CDR3 coding DNA: TGTGCCAGTAGTGAGGGACAGGGGGCTTTTGAGCAGTTCTTC.